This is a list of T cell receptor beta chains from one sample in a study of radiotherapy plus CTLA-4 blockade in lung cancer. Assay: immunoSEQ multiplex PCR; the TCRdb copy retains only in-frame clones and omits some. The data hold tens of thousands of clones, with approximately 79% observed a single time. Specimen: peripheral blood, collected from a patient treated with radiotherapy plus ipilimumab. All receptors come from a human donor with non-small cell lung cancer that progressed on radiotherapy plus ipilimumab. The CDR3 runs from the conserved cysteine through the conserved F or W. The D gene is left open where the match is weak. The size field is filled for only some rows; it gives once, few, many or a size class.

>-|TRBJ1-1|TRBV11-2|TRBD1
CASSEQGMNTEAFF
TGTGCCAGCAGCGAACAGGGGATGAACACTGAAGCTTTCTTT
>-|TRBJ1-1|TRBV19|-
CASSSGPSSTEAFF
TGTGCCAGTAGTTCCGGTCCTTCGAGCACTGAAGCTTTCTTT
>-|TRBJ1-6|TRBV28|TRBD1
CASSFLTGANSPLHF
TGTGCCAGCAGTTTCTTGACAGGGGCCAATTCACCCCTCCACTTT
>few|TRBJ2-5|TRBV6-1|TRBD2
CASSGGGIQETQYF
TGTGCCAGCAGTGGCGGGGGGATACAAGAGACCCAGTACTTC
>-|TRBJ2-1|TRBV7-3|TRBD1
CASSLTGTGNNEQFF
TGTGCCAGCAGCTTAACCGGGACAGGGAACAATGAGCAGTTCTTC
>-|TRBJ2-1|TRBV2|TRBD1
CASSGQGAYNEQFF
TGTGCCAGCAGCGGACAGGGAGCCTACAATGAGCAGTTCTTC
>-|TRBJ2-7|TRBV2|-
CASLDRTISYEQYF
TGTGCCAGCTTAGACAGGACCATCTCCTACGAGCAGTACTTC
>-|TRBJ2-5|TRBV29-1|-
CSVGLRGAIKETQYF
TGCAGCGTTGGGTTACGCGGGGCGATTAAAGAGACCCAGTACTTC
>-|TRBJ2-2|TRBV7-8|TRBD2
CASSPARLAGTGELFF
TGTGCCAGCAGCCCAGCGCGACTAGCGGGCACCGGGGAGCTGTTTTTT
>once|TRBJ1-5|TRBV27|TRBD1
CASRQGVVSNQPQHF
TGTGCCAGCAGACAGGGGGTAGTAAGCAATCAGCCCCAGCATTTT
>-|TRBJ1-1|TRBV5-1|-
CASSLAGGTTEAFF
TGCGCCAGCAGCTTGGCCGGCGGGACCACTGAAGCTTTCTTT
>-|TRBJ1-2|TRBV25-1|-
CASSESGGAYYGYTF
TGTGCCAGCAGTGAATCGGGGGGGGCATACTATGGCTACACCTTC
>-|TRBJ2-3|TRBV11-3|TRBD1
CASSLGDRGYTDTQYF
TGTGCCAGCAGCTTAGGGGACAGGGGGTACACAGATACGCAGTATTTT
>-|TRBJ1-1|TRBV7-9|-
CASSLRGLGGTEAFF
TGTGCCAGCAGCTTAAGGGGACTAGGGGGCACTGAAGCTTTCTTT
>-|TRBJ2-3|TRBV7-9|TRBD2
CASSLSGTSRYTDTQYF
TGTGCCAGCAGCTTATCTGGGACTAGTAGGTACACAGATACGCAGTATTTT
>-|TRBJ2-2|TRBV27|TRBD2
CASRSEAGGLNSGELFF
TGTGCCAGCAGAAGTGAAGCGGGGGGTCTGAATTCCGGGGAGCTGTTTTTT
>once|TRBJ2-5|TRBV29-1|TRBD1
CSADRGTETQYF
TGCAGCGCCGACAGGGGGACAGAGACCCAGTACTTC
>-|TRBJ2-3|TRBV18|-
CASSPPTVRDTQYF
TGTGCCAGCTCACCACCGACAGTCCGAGATACGCAGTATTTT
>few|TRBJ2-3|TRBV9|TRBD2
CASRASGGEGDTQYF
TGTGCCAGCAGAGCTAGCGGGGGGGAAGGGGATACGCAGTATTTT
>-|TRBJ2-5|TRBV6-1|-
CASSVTGQETQYF
TGTGCCAGCAGTGTTACAGGACAAGAGACCCAGTACTTC
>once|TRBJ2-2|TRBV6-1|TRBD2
CASSGKSYSSGGAVGELFF
TGTGCCAGCAGTGGAAAGAGCTACTCTAGCGGGGGGGCGGTCGGGGAGCTGTTTTTT
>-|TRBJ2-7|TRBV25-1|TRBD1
CASSDSTGTGGSKQYF
TGTGCCAGCAGTGACTCAACCGGGACAGGGGGGTCGAAACAGTACTTC
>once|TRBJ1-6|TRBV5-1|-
CASSLGTRDSPLHF
TGCGCCAGCAGCTTGGGGACAAGAGATTCACCCCTCCACTTT
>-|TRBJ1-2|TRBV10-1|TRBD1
CASSQGRNYGYTF
TGCGCCAGCTCACAGGGGAGGAACTATGGTTACACCTTC
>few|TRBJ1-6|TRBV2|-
CASRQYSYNSPLHF
TGTGCCAGCAGGCAGTACTCCTATAATTCACCCCTCCACTTT
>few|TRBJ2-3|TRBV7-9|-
CASSQTGYNTDTQYF
TGTGCCAGCAGTCAAACAGGGTACAACACAGATACGCAGTATTTT
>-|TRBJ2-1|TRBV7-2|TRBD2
CASSLVPAGGSGEQFF
TGTGCCAGCAGCTTAGTTCCAGCGGGGGGTTCCGGAGAGCAGTTCTTC
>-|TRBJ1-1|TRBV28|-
CASSLFTIAQGRLSEAFF
TGTGCCAGCAGTTTATTTACGATTGCGCAGGGGAGACTGTCTGAAGCTTTCTTT
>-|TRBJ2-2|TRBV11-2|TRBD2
CASRSGLVLGGELFF
TGTGCCAGCAGGTCCGGACTAGTCCTCGGCGGGGAGCTGTTTTTT
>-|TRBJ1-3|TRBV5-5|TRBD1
CASSLEGTASGNTIYF
TGTGCCAGCAGCTTGGAGGGGACAGCATCTGGAAACACCATATATTTT
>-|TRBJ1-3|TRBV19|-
CASSTSGRNTIYF
TGTGCCAGTAGTACATCGGGAAGAAACACCATATATTTT
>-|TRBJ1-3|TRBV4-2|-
CASSQATALSGNTIYF
TGTGCCAGCAGCCAAGCCACAGCTCTCTCTGGAAACACCATATATTTT
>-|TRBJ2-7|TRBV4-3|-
CASSQDHLQGTTYEQYF
TGCGCCAGCAGCCAAGACCACCTACAGGGAACCACCTACGAGCAGTACTTC
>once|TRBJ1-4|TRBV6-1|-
CASSGPPQDKVNEKLFF
TGTGCCAGCAGTGGTCCCCCACAGGATAAAGTAAATGAAAAACTGTTTTTT
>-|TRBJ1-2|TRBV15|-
CATSRDLAGEGGYTF
TGTGCCACCAGCAGAGACTTGGCAGGGGAAGGTGGCTACACCTTC
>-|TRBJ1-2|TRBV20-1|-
CGSQGYGYTF
TGCGGTAGCCAGGGATATGGCTACACCTTC
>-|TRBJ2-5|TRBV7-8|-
CASSLLEMTQYF
TGTGCCAGCAGCCTACTTGAGATGACCCAGTACTTC
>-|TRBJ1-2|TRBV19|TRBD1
CASSTRPGQGAALNYGYTF
TGTGCCAGTAGTACCCGGCCGGGACAGGGGGCCGCTCTTAACTATGGCTACACCTTC